This TCR beta chain was documented in a study of shared clonotypes between healthy human individuals. Positively selected for CCR7, the CD45RO-negative cells used as naive CD8 cells excluded terminally differentiated effector memory CD45RA+ cells. Trimming pared 5 bases from V and 2 bases from J, leaving 12 bases between. This CDR3 spans 14 amino acids. In germline, CDR1 is SEHNR, CDR2 FQNEAQ (reference sequence). Under the authors' procedure: ImmunoSEQ sequences covered only the junction and lacked quality scores; filtering therefore differed. Generated by immunoSEQ multiplex PCR, the TCRdb table keeps only in-frame clones and is missing some. V and J calls plus clone size are reproduced from that table; the DNA served to infer D and trimming. The top ten clones hold roughly 1.2% of a sample with about 2 million clones, about 95% of them seen once.

This TCR was recovered from a man aged 18 to 30 in good health. Sequenced input: naive CD8+ T cells sorted from blood. V usage is TRBV7-9 and J usage is TRBJ2-5, with TRBD1 as a possible D gene (5 bases). The CDR3, as DNA: TGTGCCAGCAGCGCAGACAGTAATCAAGAGACCCAGTACTTC. Translated: CASSADSNQETQYF.